This T cell receptor (beta chain) was captured by sequencing in a study of immune cell composition in non-small cell lung cancer. Study-wide results and limits: Adenocarcinomas with higher top tumour-associated clone frequency had more reactive TILs. Tumour-associated clones >0.5% occurred in 25% to 40% of adenocarcinomas, about three quarters of squamous.

Normal lung sampling was at least 3 cm from the tumour, as distant as possible. Template was genomic DNA from frozen, unsorted single-cell suspensions. Germline CDR1 reads SGHDT; CDR2 reads YYEEEE. The V and J ends lost 4 bases and 0 bases respectively, with 10 bases between them. CDR3 size: 14 residues. Details on this clone: The antigen is not known.

Some clones are missing from TCRdb's copy, which holds only in-frame ones; the method was immunoSEQ multiplex PCR. The repertoire holds approximately 4,900 clones, with just under 75% as singletons. The clonotype was recovered from a human donor with non-small cell lung cancer. Sequencing was performed on non-adjacent lung tissue. The chain recombines TRBV5-6 with TRBJ1-1, with D perhaps TRBD1 (5 bases). This chain's CDR3 is CASSQPTVNTEAFF. The CDR3 DNA sequence: TGTGCCAGCAGCCAACCGACAGTGAACACTGAAGCTTTCTTT.